A single sample gave rise to the 16 T cell receptor beta chains below, sequenced in a study of human T cells and chemical hapten exposure. Time point: patch test 2, 6 weeks after DPC sensitization. Treatment here: therapeutic diphenylcyclopropenone sensitization with weekly scalp DPC. TCRdb reanalysed the RACE reads using MiXCR and keeps one entry per CDR3 protein. Here the sample spans a few hundred thousand distinct CDR3 sequences, more than 5% being singletons. This material consisted of whole blood, taken in connection with sensitization to the hapten diphenylcyclopropenone (DPC). These receptor sequences come from a woman under 30 with alopecia areata. Some clones in this sample may be carry-over from other donors' samples.

This clonotype has at least ten counts. The J gene is TRBJ1-6, the V gene TRBV25-1, with 11 bases that match TRBD1. In germline, CDR1 is MGHDK, CDR2 SYGVNS. V lost 4 bases to trimming and J lost 10 bases; unmatched junction nucleotides: 12. This CDR3 is built from 17 residues. CDR3 amino acids: CASSGFGQGAIRSPLHF. For the CDR3, the DNA is TGTGCCAGCAGTGGATTTGGACAGGGGGCAATCCGATCACCCCTCCACTTT.

Many counts were recorded for this clonotype. This chain links TRBV7-6 with TRBJ2-3, with D possibly being TRBD2 (5 bases). Germline CDR1 SGHVS, CDR2 FNYEAQ. The CDR3 extends over 17 amino acids. Trimming stripped 4 bases from V and 3 bases from J, with 20 bases between. The CDR3 region is CASSYPDSGFTTDTQYF. For the CDR3, the DNA is TGTGCCAGCAGCTACCCCGATTCGGGGTTCACAACAGATACGCAGTATTTT.

In this sample, this clonotype turned up many times. The CDR3 nucleotides are TGTGCCAGCTCACCACCAGCACCGAACACTGAAGCTTTCTTT. This gives the protein CASSPPAPNTEAFF. V usage is TRBV18 and J usage is TRBJ1-1; D gene uncertain. The V gene lost 0 bases and the J gene lost 1 base, with 6 bases spanning the gap. In germline, CDR1 is KGHSH, CDR2 LQKENI. CDR3 length equals 14 residues.

The table lists this clonotype with many counts. The genes are TRBV27 and TRBJ1-2, with TRBD1 matching over 7 bases. V lost 0 bases and J lost 6; bases outside the gene matches: 4. CDR1 and CDR2 from the germline V gene are MNHEY and SMNVEV (reference sequence). The CDR3 runs to 14 residues. CDR3 sequence: CASSLSRGLDGYTF. In DNA form, the CDR3 reads TGTGCCAGCAGTTTATCAAGGGGGCTTGATGGCTACACCTTC.

This clonotype was seen at least ten times. V and J are TRBV4-3 and TRBJ2-3, with 9 positions matching TRBD2. Germline V lookup: CDR1 LGHNA, CDR2 YSLEER. The CDR3 is made up of 18 amino acids. The V segment lost 0 bases and the J segment 1 base; nucleotides outside the gene matches: 8. CDR3 nucleotide sequence: TGCGCCAGCAGCCAAGATCGCTCGGCTAGCGGGGGCACAGATACGCAGTATTTT. This gives the protein CASSQDRSASGGTDTQYF.

This clonotype was recorded many times. The rearrangement joins TRBV9 to TRBJ1-3, with D hard to call. The V end was cut by 2 bases, the J end by 6 bases, with 9 bases between. Germline V CDR1 and CDR2: SGDLS, YYNGEE. The CDR3 contains 13 residues. The CDR3: CASSVGTINTIYF. CDR3 sequence (DNA): TGTGCCAGCAGCGTCGGAACGATAAACACCATATATTTT.

This clonotype was seen ten or more times. This chain uses TRBV24-1 with TRBJ2-3, with no clear D. The length of the CDR3 is 14 residues. The germline V and J ends were trimmed by 5 bases and 1 base, with 9 bases remaining between them. Germline loops: CDR1 KGHDR, CDR2 SFDVKD. The CDR3 region has the DNA TGTGCCACCAGTGGGGCTGGCGGCACAGATACGCAGTATTTT. This gives the protein CATSGAGGTDTQYF.

This clonotype came up once. Since a much larger clone is just one base distant, this may be a read error. The chain has TRBV4-2 and TRBJ1-1; 7 nucleotides match TRBD1. Germline assignment: CDR1 LGHNA and CDR2 YNFKEQ. The CDR3 contains 15 residues. The CDR3 loop is CASGQEWQGDTEAFF. CDR3 nucleotide sequence: TGTGCCAGCGGCCAAGAATGGCAGGGGGACACTGAAGCTTTCTTT.

This clonotype was seen many times. The V and J genes are TRBV6-6 and TRBJ1-6, with no clear D. The ends were cut back, 2 bases at V and 6 bases at J, with 8 bases in the middle. CDR1 is MNHNY, CDR2 SVGAGI, per germline (reference sequence). The CDR3 runs 14 residues. As DNA, the CDR3 is TGTGCCAGCAGTTACGAGAACAGTAATTCACCCCTCCACTTT. Protein: CASSYENSNSPLHF.

This clonotype has a handful of counts. V is TRBV6-2 or TRBV6-3 and J is TRBJ1-2; a weak D match, TRBD1 (5 bases). Germline loops: CDR1 MNHEY, CDR2 SVGEGT. The CDR3 is made up of 13 amino acids. V was cut by 2 bases and J by 5 bases, with 9 bases left in between. The CDR3 is CASSYGTVYGYTF. DNA for the CDR3: TGTGCCAGCAGTTACGGGACGGTATATGGCTACACCTTC.

This clonotype was seen a few times. V and J are TRBV27 and TRBJ1-6; D is uncertain. V was shortened by 6 bases and J by 5 bases, with 8 bases between the two germline ends. Germline V gene data show CDR1 as MNHEY and CDR2 as SMNVEV (reference sequence). CDR3 length: 13 amino acids. The DNA for the CDR3 is TGTGCCAGCAGATTTGCAGATAATTCACCCCTCCACTTT. Amino acids: CASRFADNSPLHF.

The chain combines TRBV12-5 with TRBJ1-5; D may be TRBD1 (6 bases). Trimming took 2 bases from V and 11 from J, leaving 22 bases between them. The CDR3 loop spans 16 amino acids. Germline CDR1 and CDR2: LGHNT and FRNRAP. CDR3 sequence: CASGLYPMGGTMAQHF. The CDR3 nucleotides read TGTGCTAGTGGTTTGTACCCCATGGGAGGGACAATGGCCCAGCATTTT.

This clonotype was recorded many times. This chain links TRBV5-6 with TRBJ1-4; no reliable D call. V was pared by 3 bases and J by 10 bases, with 10 bases between. Germline loops: CDR1 SGHDT, CDR2 YYEEEE. The CDR3 covers 12 residues. DNA of the CDR3: TGTGCCAGCAGCTATGGGCCAGGAAAACTGTTTTTT. Translating gives CASSYGPGKLFF.

In its sample, this clonotype was seen a few times. The rearrangement joins TRBV24-1 to TRBJ2-5, with 8 bases that match TRBD1. V was clipped by 8 bases and J by 4 bases; unmatched bases: 2. Germline values: CDR1 KGHDR, CDR2 SFDVKD. The CDR3 sequence is 12 residues long. In DNA form, the CDR3 reads TGTGCCACCATGGGGACAGGAGAGACCCAGTACTTC. This encodes CATMGTGETQYF.

This clonotype was detected ten times or more. The V and J genes are TRBV4-3 and TRBJ1-3, with a weak D call TRBD1 (6 bases). This CDR3 contains 18 residues. Germline lookup yields CDR1 LGHNA and CDR2 YSLEER. V was pared by 4 bases and J by 0 bases, with 19 bases between. The CDR3 sequence is CASSRTLGGRDSGNTIYF. As DNA, the CDR3 is TGCGCCAGCAGCCGGACCCTGGGGGGCCGCGACTCTGGAAACACCATATATTTT.

This clonotype was counted many times. The CDR3 DNA sequence: TGCGCCAGCAGCTTGGCCCCAGGGGGCTCACCACCCCTCCACTTT. Its protein is CASSLAPGGSPPLHF. V and J are TRBV5-1 and TRBJ1-6, with 8 bases matching TRBD1. The CDR3 loop spans 15 amino acids. V shed 0 bases and J 11 bases; nucleotides not matched to a gene: 7. Per germline, CDR1 SGHRS and CDR2 YFSETQ.